This TCR beta chain was recorded in a study of blood T cell repertoires in COVID-19 (dated by TCRdb to the early 2020s). Regarding the study in general: Samples covering the acute and convalescent phases of COVID-19 were provided by collaborators in the United States, Italy and Spain. The prospective study material was composed of cDNA or gDNA derived from T cells, B-cell-depleted T cells, or PBMCs. Subjects who had been exposed to COVID-19, were actively infected with it, or had recovered from it provided the deeply sampled blood TCRbeta repertoires that made up the dataset. The repertoires were released in a freely available public database intended as a resource for research on the immune response to SARS-CoV-2. Samples were obtained from the ongoing ImmuneRACE study (first 160 participants) and from 1,200 or so subjects provided by 6 global collaborators. Nearly every sample came with metadata listing a de-identified subject ID, COVID-19 status, age in years and sex. Where available, HLA class I and class II types were taken from metadata supplied by the sample provider and were not determined by assay-based typing. Broader findings and caveats from the paper: The amount of clinical and demographic metadata varied by source and participant and was provided uncurated.

TCRbeta CDR3 regions were amplified from genomic DNA by means of the immunoSEQ Assay, a bias-controlled multiplex PCR. Concerning the study's data processing: The number of nucleated cells in each sample was estimated by amplification of reference gene primers within the assay. To quantify the absolute abundance of each unique TCRbeta CDR3 rearrangement, sequence reads were collapsed and filtered. For each sample, productive Simpson clonality was calculated as the square root of Simpson's diversity index across productive rearrangements. This is the immuneACCESS table as TCRdb keeps it, with only in-frame sequences that have V and J called. A part of the clones is gone; compared with another copy, unresolved V genes explain less than half, and the rest is unexplained. For V, J and clone size, that table is used; D and trimming come from the DNA. The sample data list approximately 88,000 clones, and roughly 78% of these were observed just once. 15% to 20% of the sample is in the top ten clones.

The germline V gene specifies MNHNS as CDR1 and SASEGT as CDR2. The junction shows trimming of 3 bases on V and 2 bases on J, plus 10 bases between the germline ends. Reading from cysteine to phenylalanine, the CDR3 counts 15 amino acids. Only the CDR3 DNA is retained, 45 bases long and in frame from the first base. The collaborating institutions used their own protocols to collect whole blood in K2EDTA tubes. Collaborator samples were shipped for TCRbeta analysis as frozen whole blood, isolated PBMCs, or DNA extracted from either sample type. A note on this clone: The antigen it binds to is not known. The record has no base qualities; no much larger clone is one base away.

Sequences were obtained from peripheral blood. The sequence links TRBV6-1 to TRBJ1-4, and TRBD1 may be the D gene, going by 6 matching bases. This clonotype was sampled from a woman aged 80 or over with acute or convalescent COVID-19. Read as DNA, the sequence is TGTGCCAGCAGTGACGCGGGGGGCACTAATGAAAAACTGTTTTTT. Translated, this gives CASSDAGGTNEKLFF.